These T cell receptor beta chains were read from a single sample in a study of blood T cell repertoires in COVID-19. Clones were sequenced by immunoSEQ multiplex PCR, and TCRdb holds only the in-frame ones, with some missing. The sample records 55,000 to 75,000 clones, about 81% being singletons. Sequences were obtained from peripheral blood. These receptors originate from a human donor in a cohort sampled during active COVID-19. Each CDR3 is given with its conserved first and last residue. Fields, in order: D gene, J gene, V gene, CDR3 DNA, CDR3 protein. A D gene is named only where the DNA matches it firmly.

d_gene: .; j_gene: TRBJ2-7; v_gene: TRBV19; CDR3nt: TGTGCCAGTAGTATATTCGCAGGTTCCTACGAGCAGTACTTC; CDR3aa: CASSIFAGSYEQYF
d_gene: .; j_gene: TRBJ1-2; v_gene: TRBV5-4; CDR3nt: TGTGCCAGCAGCTTGCCTCAGGGGATTAGGGATGGCTACACCTTC; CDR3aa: CASSLPQGIRDGYTF
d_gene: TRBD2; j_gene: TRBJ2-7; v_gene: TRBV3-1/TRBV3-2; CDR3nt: TGTGCCAGCAGCCACGACCCCGGCGGGGGCGAGCAGTACTTC; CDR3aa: CASSHDPGGGEQYF
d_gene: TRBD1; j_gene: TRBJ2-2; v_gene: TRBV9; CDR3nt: TGTGCCAGCAGCGTACAGGGACAGTTGAACACCGGGGAGCTGTTTTTT; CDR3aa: CASSVQGQLNTGELFF
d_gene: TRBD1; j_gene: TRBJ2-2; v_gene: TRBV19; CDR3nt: TGTGCCAGTAGTATAGGCCAGGGGGGACAGGGGGCCCGGCCAGTCACCGGGGAGCTGTTTTTT; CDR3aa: CASSIGQGGQGARPVTGELFF
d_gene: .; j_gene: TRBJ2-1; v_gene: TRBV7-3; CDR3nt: TGTGCCAGCAGCTTAACGTCCCACACCAATGAGCAGTTCTTC; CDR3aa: CASSLTSHTNEQFF
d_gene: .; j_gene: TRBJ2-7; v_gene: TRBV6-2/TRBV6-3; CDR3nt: TGTGCCAGCAGTTACGGGAGCGGCCTGGGGTACGAGCAGTACTTC; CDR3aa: CASSYGSGLGYEQYF
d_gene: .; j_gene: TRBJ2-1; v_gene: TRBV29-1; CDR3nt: TGCAGCGCCGAGGGGACGGGAGCCTACAATGAGCAGTTCTTC; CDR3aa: CSAEGTGAYNEQFF
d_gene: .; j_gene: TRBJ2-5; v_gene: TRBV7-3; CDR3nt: TGTGCCAGCAGCTTAACTCCCATGGGGCCGGAAGAGACCCAGTACTTC; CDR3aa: CASSLTPMGPEETQYF
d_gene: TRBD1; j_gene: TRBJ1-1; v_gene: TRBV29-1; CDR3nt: TGCAGCGTGGGTCCCGGGACAGGGGGGACTGAAGCTTTCTTT; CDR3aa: CSVGPGTGGTEAFF
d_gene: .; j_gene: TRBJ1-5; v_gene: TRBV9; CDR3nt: TGTGCCACTTCGAAGGACAGCGGCAATCAGCCCCAGCATTTT; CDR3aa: CATSKDSGNQPQHF
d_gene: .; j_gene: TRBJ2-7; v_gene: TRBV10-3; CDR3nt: TGTGCCATCAGTGCTACGGGACTCTCTCTCTACGAGCAGTACTTC; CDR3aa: CAISATGLSLYEQYF
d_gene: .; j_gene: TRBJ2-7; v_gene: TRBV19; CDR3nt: TGTGCCAGTAGTCCTAGGACATCCTACGAGCAGTACTTC; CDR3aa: CASSPRTSYEQYF
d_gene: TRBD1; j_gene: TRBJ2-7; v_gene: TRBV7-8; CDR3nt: TGTGCCAGCAGCGTGGACAGGGAGTACGAGCAGTACTTC; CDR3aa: CASSVDREYEQYF